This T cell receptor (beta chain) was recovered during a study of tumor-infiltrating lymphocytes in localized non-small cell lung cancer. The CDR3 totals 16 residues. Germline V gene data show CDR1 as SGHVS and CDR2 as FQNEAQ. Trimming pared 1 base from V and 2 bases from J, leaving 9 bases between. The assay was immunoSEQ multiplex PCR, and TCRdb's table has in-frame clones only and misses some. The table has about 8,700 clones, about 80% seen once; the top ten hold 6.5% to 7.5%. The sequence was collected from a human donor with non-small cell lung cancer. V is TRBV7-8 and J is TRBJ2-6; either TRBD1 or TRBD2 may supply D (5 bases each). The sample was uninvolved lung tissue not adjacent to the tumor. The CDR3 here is CASSLDGGAGANVLTF. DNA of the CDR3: TGTGCCAGCAGCTTAGATGGGGGAGCTGGGGCCAACGTCCTGACTTTC.